This paragraph reports one T cell receptor beta chain. What it binds is not known. These data come from a study of cytomegalovirus exposure and HLA in healthy donors. Study-wide background: From HLA-typed donors, an early data release held about 92 million unique TCRs. Study-level points and caveats: Researchers reported in a later analysis that a missense DCLRE1C variant was tied to TCR beta V- and J-gene trimming.

Each donor was nominally healthy when sampled (though unrecorded immune exposures were likely). The CDR3 contains 14 residues. CDR1 is SEHNR, CDR2 FQNEAQ, per germline (reference sequence). V was trimmed by 5 bases and J by 2 bases, leaving 13 bases between them. PCR was performed using 60 Vbeta and 13 Jbeta primers. Only in-frame clones appear in the TCRdb table, and some are missing; sequencing was by immunoSEQ multiplex PCR. The sample contains some 120,000 clones, roughly 8.3% of which appear only once. The sequenced sample was PBMCs. The chain employs TRBV7-9 and TRBJ2-7, with D unresolved. This sequence was found in a man aged 40-49 years in good health and CMV-seronegative. The CDR3: CASSPVPGTYEQYF. Here the CDR3 DNA reads TGTGCCAGCAGCCCAGTTCCGGGTACCTACGAGCAGTACTTC.